This is a list of T cell receptor beta chains from one sample in a study of blood T cell repertoires in COVID-19. Using immunoSEQ multiplex PCR, the repertoire was profiled, and TCRdb retains in-frame clones only, with some absent. Seen here are some 260,000 clones, less than 85% observed once, and the top ten hold 4.9%. Sequences were obtained from peripheral blood. All receptors derive from a woman older than 75 with active or convalescent COVID-19. Each CDR3 is given with its conserved first and last residue.

TRBJ2-5,TRBV6-2/TRBV6-3,CASSGPSGETQHF
TRBJ1-2,TRBV24-1,CATSDSDRFYGYTF
TRBJ2-7,TRBV7-8,CASSSRGALEGEQYF
TRBJ1-3,TRBV5-1,CASSLQTGSQGNTIYF
TRBJ1-6,TRBV28,CASSLGGIISSPLHF
TRBJ1-2,TRBV5-1,CASSLQGALYGYTF
TRBJ2-1,TRBV28,CASEGAGWPPGEQFF
TRBJ2-5,TRBV5-1,CASSPIGLAGKETQYF
TRBJ2-7,TRBV28,CASRARGGTYEQYF
TRBJ2-1,TRBV7-8,CASSSEPGQGANEQFF
TRBJ1-2,TRBV12-3/TRBV12-4,CASSLQEIYGYTF
TRBJ2-1,TRBV16,CASSQSTGVVF
TRBJ1-1,TRBV27,CASSLAGGYTEAFF
TRBJ2-2,TRBV7-2,CASTSGRANTGELFF
TRBJ2-3,TRBV19,CASSRRFGGADLSTDTQYF
TRBJ1-1,TRBV28,CASYTGVNTEAFF
TRBJ1-1,TRBV27,CASSPGTGVNTEAFF